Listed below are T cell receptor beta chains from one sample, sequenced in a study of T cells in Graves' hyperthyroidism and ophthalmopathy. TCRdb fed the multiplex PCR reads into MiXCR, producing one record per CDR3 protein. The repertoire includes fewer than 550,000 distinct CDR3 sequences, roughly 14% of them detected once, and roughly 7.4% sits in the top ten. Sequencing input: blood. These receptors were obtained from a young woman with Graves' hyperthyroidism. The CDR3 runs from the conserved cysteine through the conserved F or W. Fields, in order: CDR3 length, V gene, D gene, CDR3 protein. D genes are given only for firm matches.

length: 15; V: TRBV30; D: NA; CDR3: CAWSGHAAFYNEQFF
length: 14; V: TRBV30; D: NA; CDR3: CAYMRRAPYYEQYF
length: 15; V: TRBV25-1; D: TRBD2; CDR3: CASSTGTSGQETQYF
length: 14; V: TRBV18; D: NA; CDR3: CASSPPIEGEKLFF
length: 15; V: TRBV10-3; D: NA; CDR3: CAISESYGANYGYTF
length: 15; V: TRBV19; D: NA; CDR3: CASSLGGRKGQPQHF
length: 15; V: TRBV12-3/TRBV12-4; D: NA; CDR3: CASSLFGAGDNEQFF
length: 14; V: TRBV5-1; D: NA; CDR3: CASSSQNVGETQYF
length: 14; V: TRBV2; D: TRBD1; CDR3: CASVPPRDRRGYTF
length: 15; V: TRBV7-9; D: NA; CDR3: CASSSITGRLYGYTF
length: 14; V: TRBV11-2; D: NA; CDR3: CASSLGGLGETQYF
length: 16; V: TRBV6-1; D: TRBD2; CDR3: CASSVSLAGPAREQFF
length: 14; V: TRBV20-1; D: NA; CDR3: CSASGADSRWEQYF
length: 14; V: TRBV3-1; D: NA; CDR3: CASSHDPRNSPLHF
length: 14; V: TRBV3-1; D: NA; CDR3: CASCPPGAGDTQYF
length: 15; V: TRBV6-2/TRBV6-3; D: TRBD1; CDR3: CASSGPGGLNEKLFF
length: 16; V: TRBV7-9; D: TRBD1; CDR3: CASSSSGTVVGYEQYF
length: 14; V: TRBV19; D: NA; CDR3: CASSMAGGNQPQHF
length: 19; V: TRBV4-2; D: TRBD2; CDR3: CASGTPRYLRGVYQETQYF
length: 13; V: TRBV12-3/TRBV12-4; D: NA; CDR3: CASSFNLRYGYTF
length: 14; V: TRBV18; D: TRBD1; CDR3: CASSPGVGGIGYTF
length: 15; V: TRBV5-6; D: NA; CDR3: CASSLGGARRNEQFF
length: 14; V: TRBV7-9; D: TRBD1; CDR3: CASSLVGGGYEQYF